Included here is one T cell receptor beta chain sequence, with context. This record comes from a study of control samples from healthy donors and cancer patients. The CDR3 runs 16 residues. Germline CDR1 MNHNY, CDR2 SVGAGI (reference sequence). J lost 0 bases, V lost 8 bases, and 9 bases had no gene match. Only in-frame clones appear in the TCRdb table, and some are missing; sequencing was by immunoSEQ multiplex PCR. The profile shows around 130,000 clones, approximately 88% of them singletons. Input material: blood. This receptor was obtained from a man aged 45-65 years in good health. The chain employs TRBV6-6 and TRBJ1-5, with TRBD1 identical over 8 bases. The CDR3 sequence: CASFPGTGISNQPQHF. The CDR3, as DNA: TGTGCCAGCTTCCCGGGGACAGGAATTAGCAATCAGCCCCAGCATTTT.